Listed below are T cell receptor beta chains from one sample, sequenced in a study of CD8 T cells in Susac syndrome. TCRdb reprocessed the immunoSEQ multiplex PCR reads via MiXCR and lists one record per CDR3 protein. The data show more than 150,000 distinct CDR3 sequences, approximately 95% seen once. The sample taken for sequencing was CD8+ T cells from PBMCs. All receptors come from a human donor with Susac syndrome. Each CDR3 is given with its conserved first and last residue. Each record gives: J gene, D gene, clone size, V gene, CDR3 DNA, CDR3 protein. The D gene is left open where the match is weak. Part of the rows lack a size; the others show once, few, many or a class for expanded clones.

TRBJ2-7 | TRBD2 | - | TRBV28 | TGTGCCAGCAGTTCACCAGCGGGAGGGCTATACGAGCAGTACTTC | CASSSPAGGLYEQYF
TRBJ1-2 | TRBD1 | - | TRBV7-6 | TGTGCCAGCAGCTCATCTACAGGGGTCATTGACTTTAACTATGGCTACACCTTC | CASSSSTGVIDFNYGYTF
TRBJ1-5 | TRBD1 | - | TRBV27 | TGTGCCAGCAGTGCTAAGGGGACAGGGGGCGGAAAGAGCAATCAGCCCCAGCATTTT | CASSAKGTGGGKSNQPQHF
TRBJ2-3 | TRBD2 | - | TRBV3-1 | TGTGCCAGCAGCCAGGCGGGACTAGCGGGGGCCGCGGTAATCACAGATACGCAGTATTTT | CASSQAGLAGAAVITDTQYF
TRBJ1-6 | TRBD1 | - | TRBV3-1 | TGTGCCAGCAGCCAAGAAATCGGACAGGGTGGCGGGTCACCCCTCCACTTT | CASSQEIGQGGGSPLHF
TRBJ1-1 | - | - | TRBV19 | TGTGCCAGTCTGGGAAGGGACACTGAAGCTTTCTTT | CASLGRDTEAFF
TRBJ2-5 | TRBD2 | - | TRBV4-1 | TGCGCCAGCAGCCAAGCACTAGCGGGGGGGCAAGAGACCCAGTACTTC | CASSQALAGGQETQYF
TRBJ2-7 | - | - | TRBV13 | TGTGCCAGCAGCCTAAGGATCACCACCTACGAGCAGTACTTC | CASSLRITTYEQYF
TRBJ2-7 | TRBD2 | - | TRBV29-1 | TGCAGCGTTGATCCTAGCGGGAGAGGGAACGAGCAGTACTTC | CSVDPSGRGNEQYF
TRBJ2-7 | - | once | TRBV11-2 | TGTGCCAGCAGCTTGGCCTCAAATTACGAGCAGTACTTC | CASSLASNYEQYF
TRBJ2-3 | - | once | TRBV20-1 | TGCAGTGCGCTGAGGGGAGGTGTTCCAGATACGCAGTATTTT | CSALRGGVPDTQYF
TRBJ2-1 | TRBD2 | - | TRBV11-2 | TGTGCCAGCAGCTCGGGGGGATACAGCAATGAGCAGTTCTTC | CASSSGGYSNEQFF
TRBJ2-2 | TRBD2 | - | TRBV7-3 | TGTGCCAGCAGCTTTTTAAGCGGGAGTACGGCCGGGGAGCTGTTTTTT | CASSFLSGSTAGELFF
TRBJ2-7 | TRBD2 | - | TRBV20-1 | TGCAGTGCTCCCGGGGGGGGCCCCCCCAACGAGCAGTACTTC | CSAPGGGPPNEQYF
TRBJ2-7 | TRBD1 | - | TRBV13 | TGTGCCAGCAGCAACCGGGACAGGGAACACGAGCAGTACTTC | CASSNRDREHEQYF
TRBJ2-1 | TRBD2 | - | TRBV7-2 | TGTGCCAGCAGCTTAAAAGCGGGAGGATACAATGAGCAGTTCTTC | CASSLKAGGYNEQFF
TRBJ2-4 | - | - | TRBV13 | TGTGCCAGCAAGGGCACTAAAAACATTCAGTACTTC | CASKGTKNIQYF
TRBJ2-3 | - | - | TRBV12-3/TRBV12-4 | TGTGCCAGCAGTTTAGCGCTGACAGATACGCAGTATTTT | CASSLALTDTQYF
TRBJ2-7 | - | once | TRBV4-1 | TGCGCCAGCAGCCAAGGCATTAGCGGAAACTACGAGCAGTACTTC | CASSQGISGNYEQYF
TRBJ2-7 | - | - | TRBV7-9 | TGTGCCAGCAGCTCCCACGGGGCTCTCGAGCAGTACTTC | CASSSHGALEQYF
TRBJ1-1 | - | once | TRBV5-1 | TGCGCCAGCAGCTTGGTGGGACAAGAAGCTTTCTTT | CASSLVGQEAFF
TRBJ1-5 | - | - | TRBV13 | TGTGCCAGCAGCTTAGGCGGCCCTGGTAGTCAGCCCCAGCATTTT | CASSLGGPGSQPQHF
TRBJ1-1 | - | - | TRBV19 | TGTGCCAGTAGTGCAGATAACACTGAAGCTTTCTTT | CASSADNTEAFF
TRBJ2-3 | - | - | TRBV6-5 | TGTGCCAGCAGTTACTCGAGTGGGAGTGCAGATACGCAGTATTTT | CASSYSSGSADTQYF
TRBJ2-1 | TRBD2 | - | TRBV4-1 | TGCGCCAGCAGCCAAGGACTAGCGACGAATGAGCAGTTCTTC | CASSQGLATNEQFF
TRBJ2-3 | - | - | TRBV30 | TGTGCCTGGATAAACCGGGACCGAAAACTATCTGCAGATACGCAGTATTTT | CAWINRDRKLSADTQYF
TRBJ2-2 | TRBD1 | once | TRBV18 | TGTGCCAGCTCACCACGGGACAGAACGAACACCGGGGAGCTGTTTTTT | CASSPRDRTNTGELFF